This T cell receptor (beta chain) was sequenced during a study of OX40 agonist ivuxolimab in advanced cancers. General notes on the study: Ivuxolimab was a fully human IgG2 agonistic monoclonal antibody targeting the costimulatory receptor OX40 (CD134). Intravenous ivuxolimab was administered to patients every 2 weeks at six dose levels: 0.01, 0.1, 0.3, 1.5, 3 and 10 mg/kg. Of the 50 to 55 patients in dose escalation, 19 had hepatocellular carcinoma, some 15 had melanoma, 9 had renal cell carcinoma and 9 had head and neck cancer. A male proportion of around 83% and a mean age of roughly 58 years, ranging from roughly 23 to 90, were recorded for the dose-escalation cohort. Prior anti-PD-1, anti-PD-L1 or anti-CTLA-4 therapy was permitted, and checkpoint inhibitors had been received by approximately 39% of dose-escalation patients. Partial responses occurred in three dose-escalation patients, of whom one had hepatocellular carcinoma and two had cutaneous melanoma. Peripheral TCRbeta sequencing aimed to test whether ivuxolimab altered TCR sequence diversity and caused clonal T-cell expansion. The paper covers the monotherapy dose-escalation part of the phase I ivuxolimab trial, which included N of about 51 patients.

The trial excluded patients who had a history of autoimmune disease or were on systemic immunosuppression. Peripheral blood for TCR sequencing was collected from all dose cohorts at baseline, on cycle 4 day 1, and on cycle 7 day 1. The samples were taken from a phase I, first-in-human, multicenter, open-label dose-escalation trial of ivuxolimab. The trial enrolled adults with locally advanced or metastatic head and neck squamous cell, hepatocellular, melanoma or renal cell carcinoma. CD4+ and CD8+ T cells were sorted separately from peripheral blood before TCR sequencing. CDR1 and CDR2 are read off the germline V gene as WSHSY and SAAADI. The V and J ends are trimmed by 5 bases and 5 bases, leaving 12 bases between them. The CDR3 measures 13 amino acids from cysteine to phenylalanine. Solely the CDR3 DNA is kept, with 39 bases framed from the first base. To sequence the TCRbeta CDR3 region, genomic DNA was isolated from the sorted cells. TCRbeta CDR3 regions were sequenced using the immunoSEQ Assay. TCRdb limited this immuneACCESS table to in-frame rearrangements with V and J called. A share of clones is missing; checked studies link under half to unresolved V genes, and the rest is unexplained. Across this sample there are more than 65,000 clones, with roughly 85% seen only once. The top ten clones comprise about 0.83% of the sample.

The investigation overall reported the following: Clonal expansion of both CD4+ and CD8+ blood T cells was observed from baseline to week 6 at doses 0.1 to 3.0 mg/kg. The antigen specificity of the peripheral T cells that underwent clonal expansion was not determined. Low levels of normalized T-cell clonal expansion were also shown by some nonresponding patients. In the 0.1-3.0 mg/kg groups, partial responders were among the patients with the lowest normalized peripheral clonal expansion, particularly in CD8+ T cells. On average, CD8+ T cells showed more expanded clones than CD4+ T cells after ivuxolimab.

About this clone: No cognate antigen has been identified for it. Base-call qualities are not available, and no considerably larger clone is one nucleotide away.

Material: CD4+ or CD8+ T cells sorted from blood, obtained in a trial of the OX40 agonist ivuxolimab. This clonotype originated in an adult with an advanced solid tumor such as melanoma, head and neck, liver or kidney cancer. The rearrangement joined TRBV10-2 to TRBJ2-5, with TRBD1 tentatively as D gene (7 bases match). CDR3 loop: CASSQGGLETQYF. The DNA reads TGCGCCAGCAGTCAGGGGGGTCTGGAGACCCAGTACTTC.